This T cell receptor beta chain was identified during a study of T cells expressing NK-cell markers. Study summary: According to the study, TCR beta repertoires originated from sorted CD3+CD56+NKG2C+, CD3+CD56+NKG2C- and CD3+CD56-NKG2C+ T cells. Just one sequenced donor of eight was HCMV-seronegative, while seven were seropositive. Study-level findings and limits: The study found dominant NKG2C+ clonotypes at roughly 1.0-7.5% of CD8+ T cells in roughly six donors. Uncertainty persisted over the HCMV specificity of expanded NKG2C+ T cell clones.

Regarding this clonotype: The antigen is unknown.

Per the germline V gene, CDR1 is SGHDN and CDR2 is FVKESK. CDR3 length equals 14 residues. TCRdb reprocessed the 5' RACE reads and reports one entry per CDR3 protein, with no DNA. This table holds some 150,000 distinct CDR3 sequences. The material sequenced was blood T cells: a sorted CD56 or NKG2C T cell subset, CD4+ or CD8+ T cells, or bulk PBMC T cells (not recorded which). This rearrangement joins TRBV14 to TRBJ2-7. The sequence derives from a woman aged 50 to 60 in good health. The CDR3 here is CASSQDNFVDEQYF.